This TCR beta chain emerged from a study of CD8 T cells in ankylosing spondylitis. Comments on this clonotype: The antigen is not known.

Germline lookup yields CDR1 MNHNS and CDR2 SASEGT. Trimming removed 1 base from V and 0 bases from J, with 10 bases in between. This CDR3 has 16 amino acids. In TCRdb, the 5' RACE reads were re-called with MiXCR into one record per CDR3 protein. The sample has 700,000 or so distinct CDR3 sequences, around 20% seen once. General study findings and limits: A TCR beta motif of about eight highly homologous variants seemed to mark ankylosing spondylitis blood.

This TCR was sampled from a male donor with ankylosing spondylitis. V is TRBV6-1 and J is TRBJ2-1; D remains ambiguous. Sample: blood, either unsorted or a sorted T cell fraction (not recorded which). CDR3 sequence (DNA): TGTGCCAGCAGTGAAGTTGGGTCACGCTCCTACAATGAGCAGTTCTTC. Amino acids: CASSEVGSRSYNEQFF.